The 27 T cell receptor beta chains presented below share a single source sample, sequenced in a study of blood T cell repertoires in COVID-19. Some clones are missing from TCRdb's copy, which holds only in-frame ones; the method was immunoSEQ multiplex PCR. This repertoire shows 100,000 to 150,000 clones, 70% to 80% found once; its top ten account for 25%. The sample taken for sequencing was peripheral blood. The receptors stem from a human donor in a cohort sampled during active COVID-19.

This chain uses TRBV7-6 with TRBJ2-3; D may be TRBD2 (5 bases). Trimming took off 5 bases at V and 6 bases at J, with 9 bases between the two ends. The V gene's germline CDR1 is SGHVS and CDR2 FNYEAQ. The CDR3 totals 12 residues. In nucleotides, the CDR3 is TGTGCCAGCAGCACGAGAGGGGATACGCAGTATTTT. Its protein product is CASSTRGDTQYF.

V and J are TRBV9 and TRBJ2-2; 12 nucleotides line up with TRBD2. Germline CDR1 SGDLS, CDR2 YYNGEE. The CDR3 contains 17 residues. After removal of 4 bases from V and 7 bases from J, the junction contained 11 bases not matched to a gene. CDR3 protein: CASSPHRTSGDVGELFF. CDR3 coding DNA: TGTGCCAGCAGCCCCCACCGGACTAGCGGGGATGTCGGGGAGCTGTTTTTT.

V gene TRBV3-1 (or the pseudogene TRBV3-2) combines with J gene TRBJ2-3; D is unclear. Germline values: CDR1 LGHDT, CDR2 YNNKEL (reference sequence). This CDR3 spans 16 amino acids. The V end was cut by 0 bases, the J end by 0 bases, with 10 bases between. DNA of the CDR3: TGTGCCAGCAGCCAAGAAGAGTCGTATAGCACAGATACGCAGTATTTT. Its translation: CASSQEESYSTDTQYF.

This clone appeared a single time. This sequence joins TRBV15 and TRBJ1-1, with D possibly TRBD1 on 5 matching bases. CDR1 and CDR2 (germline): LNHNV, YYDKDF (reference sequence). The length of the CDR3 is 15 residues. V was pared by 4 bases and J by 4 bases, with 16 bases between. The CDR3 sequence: CATSNQVPGITEAFF. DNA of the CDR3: TGTGCCACCAGCAACCAAGTACCAGGGATCACTGAAGCTTTCTTT. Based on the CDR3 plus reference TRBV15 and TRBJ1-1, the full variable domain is DAMVIQNPRYQVTQFGKPVTLSCSQTLNHNVMYWYQQKSSQAPKLLFHYYDKDFNNEADTPDNFQSRRPNTSFCFLDIRSPGLGDTAMYLCATSNQVPGITEAFFGQGTRLTVV.

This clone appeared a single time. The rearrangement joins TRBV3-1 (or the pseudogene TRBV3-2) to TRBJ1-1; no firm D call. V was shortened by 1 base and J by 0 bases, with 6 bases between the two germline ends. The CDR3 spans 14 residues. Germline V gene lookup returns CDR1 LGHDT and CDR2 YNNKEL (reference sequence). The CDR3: CASSQVAMNTEAFF. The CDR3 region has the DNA TGTGCCAGCAGCCAAGTAGCGATGAACACTGAAGCTTTCTTT.

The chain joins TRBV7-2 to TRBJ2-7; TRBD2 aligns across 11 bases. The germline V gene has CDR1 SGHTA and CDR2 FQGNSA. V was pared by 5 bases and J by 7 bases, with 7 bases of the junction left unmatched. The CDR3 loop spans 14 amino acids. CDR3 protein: CASSPTSGRGEQYF. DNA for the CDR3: TGTGCCAGCAGCCCCACTAGCGGGAGAGGAGAGCAGTACTTC.

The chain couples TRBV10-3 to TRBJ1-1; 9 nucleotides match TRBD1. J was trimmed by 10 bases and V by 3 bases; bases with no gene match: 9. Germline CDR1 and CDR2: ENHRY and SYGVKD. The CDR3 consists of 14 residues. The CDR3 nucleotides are TGTGCCATCAGTGAACTGGGACAGGGAATCGGAGCTTTCTTT. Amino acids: CAISELGQGIGAFF.

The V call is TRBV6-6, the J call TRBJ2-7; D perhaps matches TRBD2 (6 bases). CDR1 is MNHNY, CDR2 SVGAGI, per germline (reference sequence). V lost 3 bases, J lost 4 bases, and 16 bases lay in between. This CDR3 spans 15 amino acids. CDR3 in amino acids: CASSYSTPSEYEQYF. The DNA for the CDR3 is TGTGCCAGCAGTTATTCGACGCCTAGCGAATACGAGCAGTACTTC.

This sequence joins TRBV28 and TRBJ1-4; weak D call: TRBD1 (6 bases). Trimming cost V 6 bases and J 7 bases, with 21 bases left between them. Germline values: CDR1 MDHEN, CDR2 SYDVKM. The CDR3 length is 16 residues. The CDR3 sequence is CASRSGGGSRGEKLFF. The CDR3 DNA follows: TGTGCCAGCAGGAGCGGTGGTGGGTCCAGGGGTGAAAAACTGTTTTTT.

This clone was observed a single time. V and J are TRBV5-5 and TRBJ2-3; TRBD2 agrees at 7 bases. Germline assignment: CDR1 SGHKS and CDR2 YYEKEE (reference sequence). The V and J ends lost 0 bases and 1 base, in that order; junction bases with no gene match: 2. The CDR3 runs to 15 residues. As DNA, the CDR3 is TGTGCCAGCAGCTTGGTTCTAGCGGGCACAGATACGCAGTATTTT. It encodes CASSLVLAGTDTQYF.

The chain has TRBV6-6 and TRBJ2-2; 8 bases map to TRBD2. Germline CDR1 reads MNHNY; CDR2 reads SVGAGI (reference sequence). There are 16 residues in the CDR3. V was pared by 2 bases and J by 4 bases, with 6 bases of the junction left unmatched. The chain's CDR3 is CASSYPRGGSTGELFF. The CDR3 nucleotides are TGTGCCAGCAGTTACCCCCGGGGGGGTAGCACCGGGGAGCTGTTTTTT.

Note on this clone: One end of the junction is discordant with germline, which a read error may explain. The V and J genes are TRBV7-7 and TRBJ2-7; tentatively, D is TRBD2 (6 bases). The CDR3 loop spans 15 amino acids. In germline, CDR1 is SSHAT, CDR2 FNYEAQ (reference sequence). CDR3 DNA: TGTGCTAGCAGCTTATTAGGCGGGGCGGGATACGAGCAGTACTTC. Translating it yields CASSLLGGAGYEQYF.

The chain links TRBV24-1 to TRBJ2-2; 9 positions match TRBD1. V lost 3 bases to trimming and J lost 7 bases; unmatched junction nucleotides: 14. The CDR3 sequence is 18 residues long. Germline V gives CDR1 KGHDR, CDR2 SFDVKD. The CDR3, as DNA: TGTGCCACCAGTGATCCCCCTCCGGGGACAGGGTTTCTCGGGGAGCTGTTTTTT. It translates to CATSDPPPGTGFLGELFF.

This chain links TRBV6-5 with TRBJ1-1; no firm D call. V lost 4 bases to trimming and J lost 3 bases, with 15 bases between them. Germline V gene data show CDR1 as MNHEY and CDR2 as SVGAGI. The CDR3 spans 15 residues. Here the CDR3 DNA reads TGTGCCAGCAGTTTAGGTCGGGGTGATGACACTGAAGCTTTCTTT. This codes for CASSLGRGDDTEAFF.

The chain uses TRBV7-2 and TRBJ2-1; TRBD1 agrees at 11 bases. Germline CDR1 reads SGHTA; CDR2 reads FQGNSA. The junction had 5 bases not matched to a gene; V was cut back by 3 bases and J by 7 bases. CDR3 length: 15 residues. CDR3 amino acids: CASSFGQGAENEQFF. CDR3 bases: TGTGCCAGCAGCTTTGGACAGGGGGCAGAGAATGAGCAGTTCTTC.

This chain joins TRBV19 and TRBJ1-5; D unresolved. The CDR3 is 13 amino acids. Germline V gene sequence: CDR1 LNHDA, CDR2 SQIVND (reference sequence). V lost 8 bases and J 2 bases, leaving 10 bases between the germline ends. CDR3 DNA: TGTGCCAGTGAGGTCGCGCGCAATCAGCCCCAGCATTTT. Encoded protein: CASEVARNQPQHF.

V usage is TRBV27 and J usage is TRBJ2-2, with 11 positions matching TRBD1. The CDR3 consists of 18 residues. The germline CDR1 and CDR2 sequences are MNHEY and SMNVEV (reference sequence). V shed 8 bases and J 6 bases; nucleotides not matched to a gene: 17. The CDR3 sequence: CASRSGTGGVGGSGELFF. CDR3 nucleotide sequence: TGTGCCAGCCGTTCGGGGACAGGGGGAGTGGGTGGATCCGGGGAGCTGTTTTTT.

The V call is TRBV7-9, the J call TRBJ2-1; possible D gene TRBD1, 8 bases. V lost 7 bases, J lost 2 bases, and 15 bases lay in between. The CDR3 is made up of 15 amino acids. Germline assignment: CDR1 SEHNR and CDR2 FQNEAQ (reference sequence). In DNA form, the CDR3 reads TGTGCCAGCATTCGAACAGGGGGGGCCTACAATGAGCAGTTCTTC. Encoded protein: CASIRTGGAYNEQFF.

The CDR3 reads CASSYSKIRQVRGYTF. CDR3 sequence (DNA): TGTGCCAGCAGTTACTCGAAAATCCGGCAGGTTCGTGGCTACACCTTC. The V call is TRBV6-2 or TRBV6-3, the J call TRBJ1-2; no definite D call. The CDR3 has 16 residues. From germline, CDR1 is MNHEY and CDR2 SVGEGT. The V gene lost 0 bases and the J gene lost 7 bases, with 18 bases spanning the gap.

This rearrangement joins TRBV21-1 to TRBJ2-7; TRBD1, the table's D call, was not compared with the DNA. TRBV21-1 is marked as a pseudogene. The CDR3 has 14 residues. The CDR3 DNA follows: TGTGCCAGCGGAACTACAGGACCCTCCTACGAGCAGTACTTC. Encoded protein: CASGTTGPSYEQYF.

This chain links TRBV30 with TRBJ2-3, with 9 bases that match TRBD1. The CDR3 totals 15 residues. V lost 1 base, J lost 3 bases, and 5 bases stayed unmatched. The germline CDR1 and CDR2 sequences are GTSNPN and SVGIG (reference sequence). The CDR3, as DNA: TGTGCCTGGAGTGAAGGACAGGGGATGACAGATACGCAGTATTTT. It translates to CAWSEGQGMTDTQYF.

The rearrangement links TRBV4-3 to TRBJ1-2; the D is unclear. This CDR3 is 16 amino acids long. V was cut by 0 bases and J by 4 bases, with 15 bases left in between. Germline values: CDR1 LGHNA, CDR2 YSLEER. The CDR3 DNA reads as TGCGCCAGCAGCCAAGATACGATCCTCGGAGGCTATGGCTACACCTTC. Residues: CASSQDTILGGYGYTF.

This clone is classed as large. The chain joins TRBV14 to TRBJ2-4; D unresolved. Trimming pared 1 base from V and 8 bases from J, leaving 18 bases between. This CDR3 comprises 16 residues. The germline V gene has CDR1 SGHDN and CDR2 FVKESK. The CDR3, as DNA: TGTGCCAGCAGCCAAGGTACCCTAGGCCTTTATTACATTCAGTACTTC. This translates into CASSQGTLGLYYIQYF.

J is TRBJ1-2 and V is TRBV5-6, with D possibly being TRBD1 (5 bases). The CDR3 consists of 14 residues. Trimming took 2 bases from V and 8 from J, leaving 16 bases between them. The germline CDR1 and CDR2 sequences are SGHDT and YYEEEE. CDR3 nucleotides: TGTGCCAGCAGCTTTGGTCAGGGTGCCTCCGGCTACACCTTC. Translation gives CASSFGQGASGYTF. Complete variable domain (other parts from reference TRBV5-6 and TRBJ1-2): DAGVTQSPTHLIKTRGQQVTLRCSPKSGHDTVSWYQQALGQGPQFIFQYYEEEERQRGNFPDRFSGHQFPNYSSELNVNALLLGDSALYLCASSFGQGASGYTFGSGTRLTVV.

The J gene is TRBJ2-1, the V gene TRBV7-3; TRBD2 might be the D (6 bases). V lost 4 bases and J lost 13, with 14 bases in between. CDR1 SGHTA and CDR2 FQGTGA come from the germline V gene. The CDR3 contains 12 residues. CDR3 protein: CASSSPGLAQFF. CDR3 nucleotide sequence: TGTGCCAGCAGCTCACCGGGACTGGCTCAGTTCTTC.

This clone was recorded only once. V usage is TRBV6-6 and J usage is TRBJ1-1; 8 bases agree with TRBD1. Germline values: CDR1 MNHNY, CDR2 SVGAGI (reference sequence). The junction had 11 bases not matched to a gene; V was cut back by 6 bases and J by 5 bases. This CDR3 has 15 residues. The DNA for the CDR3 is TGTGCCAGCAGAACCCTTTCCAGGGGGCGAACTGAAGCTTTCTTT. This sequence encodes CASRTLSRGRTEAFF.

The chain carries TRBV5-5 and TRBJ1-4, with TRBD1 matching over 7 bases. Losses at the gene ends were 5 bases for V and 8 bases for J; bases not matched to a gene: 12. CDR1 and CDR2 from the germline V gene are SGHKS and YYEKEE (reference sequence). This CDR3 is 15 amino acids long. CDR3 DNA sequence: TGTGCCAGCAGTAGACAGGGAACCAACACGGAAAAACTGTTTTTT. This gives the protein CASSRQGTNTEKLFF. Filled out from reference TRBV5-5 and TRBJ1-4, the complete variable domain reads DAGVTQSPTHLIKTRGQQVTLRCSPISGHKSVSWYQQVLGQGPQFIFQYYEKEERGRGNFPDRFSARQFPNYSSELNVNALLLGDSALYLCASSRQGTNTEKLFFGSGTQLSVL.